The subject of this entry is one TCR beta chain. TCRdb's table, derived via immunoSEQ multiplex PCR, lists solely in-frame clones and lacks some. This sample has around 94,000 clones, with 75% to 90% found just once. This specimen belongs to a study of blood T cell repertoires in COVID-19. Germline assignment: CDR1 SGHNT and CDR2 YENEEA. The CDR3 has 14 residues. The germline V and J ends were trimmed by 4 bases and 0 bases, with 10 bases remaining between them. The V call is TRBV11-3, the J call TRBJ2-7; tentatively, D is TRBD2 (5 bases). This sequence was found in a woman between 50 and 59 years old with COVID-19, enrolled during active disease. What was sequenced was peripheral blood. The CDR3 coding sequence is TGTGCCAGCAGCTACCGAGGGAGCTCCTACGAGCAGTACTTC. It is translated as CASSYRGSSYEQYF.